A selection of T cell receptor beta chains follows, all from one sample in a study of vaccination and CD4 T cells after COVID-19. The antigens of these receptors remain unknown. Each CDR3 protein gets one entry after TCRdb re-called the PCR reads with MiXCR. The sample lists about 21,000 distinct CDR3 sequences, 45% to 70% occurring once. Sequencing was carried out using CD4+ T cells from blood, cultured in vitro. These receptors were obtained from a human donor who had recovered from COVID-19. Each CDR3 is given with its conserved first and last residue. The order of the fields is CDR3 protein, V gene.

CDR3 protein: CASSYSSGARYQPQHF
V gene: TRBV6-2/TRBV6-3

CDR3 protein: CSARDPGQGGSPLHF
V gene: TRBV20-1

CDR3 protein: CATSREYGTRNTGELFF
V gene: TRBV15

CDR3 protein: CASSYSGLGDTQYF
V gene: TRBV27

CDR3 protein: CASLDRVSYNEQFF
V gene: TRBV6-2/TRBV6-3

CDR3 protein: CASSSPGRLAKNIQYF
V gene: TRBV11-3

CDR3 protein: CASSAIRPGGETQYF
V gene: TRBV7-9

CDR3 protein: CASSPGQGGGYEQYF
V gene: TRBV18

CDR3 protein: CASSKGTGDPSGANVLTF
V gene: TRBV19

CDR3 protein: CASSPNRDAEAFF
V gene: TRBV19

CDR3 protein: CASSLGRRLDQPQHF
V gene: TRBV5-8

CDR3 protein: CASRASGSARYNEQFF
V gene: TRBV28

CDR3 protein: CASSGAIVLSF
V gene: TRBV6-1

CDR3 protein: CSAWGRDSTDTQYF
V gene: TRBV20-1

CDR3 protein: CASSLRVRGGNEQYF
V gene: TRBV12-3/TRBV12-4

CDR3 protein: CASSPTGEGYGYTF
V gene: TRBV18

CDR3 protein: CSASLDRGSGYTF
V gene: TRBV20-1

CDR3 protein: CASSAGTGVNYGYTF
V gene: TRBV19

CDR3 protein: CASSADRAGTEAFF
V gene: TRBV12-3/TRBV12-4

CDR3 protein: CASSGLWDTAYEQYF
V gene: TRBV6-2/TRBV6-3

CDR3 protein: CASTLAGAGNQPQHF
V gene: TRBV6-1

CDR3 protein: CASSLRGAAGYTF
V gene: TRBV12-3/TRBV12-4

CDR3 protein: CASSGPLSVGELFF
V gene: TRBV5-1

CDR3 protein: CSASGQTMGAFF
V gene: TRBV20-1

CDR3 protein: CASRQTVWGNQPQHF
V gene: TRBV6-1

CDR3 protein: CAIPTGGNYGYTF
V gene: TRBV2

CDR3 protein: CATSRDGSRSYEQYF
V gene: TRBV15

CDR3 protein: CASRTAGNLNSPLHF
V gene: TRBV7-2

CDR3 protein: CSATNPVRHNEQFF
V gene: TRBV20-1

CDR3 protein: CASSGRTGRDTQYF
V gene: TRBV27

CDR3 protein: CASSSLDRDSPLHF
V gene: TRBV27

CDR3 protein: CASSGGMNTEAFF
V gene: TRBV19

CDR3 protein: CSARGAAGVTEKLFF
V gene: TRBV20-1

CDR3 protein: CASSRLTSGGSYEQYF
V gene: TRBV4-1

CDR3 protein: CAWSVQRGNQPQHF
V gene: TRBV30

CDR3 protein: CASSYGPAGNTIYF
V gene: TRBV19

CDR3 protein: CSAREDGNYGYTF
V gene: TRBV20-1

CDR3 protein: CSVRGHRNTEAFF
V gene: TRBV20-1

CDR3 protein: CASSEDLGRNEQFF
V gene: TRBV10-1

CDR3 protein: CSARDRVGGPDTQYF
V gene: TRBV20-1

CDR3 protein: CASSRQLDTQYF
V gene: TRBV5-4

CDR3 protein: CASSPPTQETQYF
V gene: TRBV12-3/TRBV12-4

CDR3 protein: CATRTDRGYNSPLHF
V gene: TRBV15

CDR3 protein: CATSDYPGELFF
V gene: TRBV24-1